The rows below give T cell receptor beta chains drawn from one sample of a study of T cells after yellow fever vaccination. TCRdb used MiXCR to reprocess the 5' RACE reads, holding one entry per CDR3 protein. The sample has 300,000 or so distinct CDR3 sequences, roughly 9% seen once. Source: CD4+ T cells sorted from PBMCs, taken 5 days after the yellow fever booster vaccination. The receptors were gathered from a man younger than 35 who received the YFV17D yellow fever vaccine. Each CDR3 is given with its conserved first and last residue. D genes are given only for firm matches. Size is stated for part of the rows, as once, few or many counts, or as a class when the clone is expanded.

clone size: few; D gene: TRBD1; V gene: TRBV4-1; J gene: TRBJ1-2; CDR3 protein: CASSSRSVGGDYGYTF; CDR3 DNA: TGCGCCAGCAGCTCCAGATCTGTAGGGGGCGACTATGGCTACACCTTC
clone size: many; D gene: .; V gene: TRBV7-6; J gene: TRBJ2-3; CDR3 protein: CASSQGLTDTQYF; CDR3 DNA: TGTGCCAGCAGCCAGGGGCTCACAGATACGCAGTATTTT
clone size: .; D gene: TRBD1; V gene: TRBV30; J gene: TRBJ2-7; CDR3 protein: CAWSLDRWTYEQYF; CDR3 DNA: TGTGCCTGGAGCTTGGACAGGTGGACCTACGAGCAGTACTTC
clone size: few; D gene: .; V gene: TRBV7-2; J gene: TRBJ2-5; CDR3 protein: CAAGTVRETQYF; CDR3 DNA: TGTGCCGCCGGAACGGTCCGGGAGACCCAGTACTTC
clone size: many; D gene: .; V gene: TRBV29-1; J gene: TRBJ2-4; CDR3 protein: CSVVHVEDYLAKNIQYF; CDR3 DNA: TGCAGCGTTGTCCACGTCGAGGACTATTTAGCCAAAAACATTCAGTACTTC
clone size: .; D gene: TRBD1; V gene: TRBV7-2; J gene: TRBJ2-3; CDR3 protein: CASSHWGQSTDTQYF; CDR3 DNA: TGTGCCAGCAGCCACTGGGGACAGAGTACAGATACGCAGTATTTT
clone size: .; D gene: .; V gene: TRBV25-1; J gene: TRBJ1-1; CDR3 protein: CASSERGAAFF; CDR3 DNA: TGTGCCAGCAGTGAACGGGGGGCGGCTTTCTTT
clone size: many; D gene: TRBD1; V gene: TRBV5-1; J gene: TRBJ2-2; CDR3 protein: CASSLDGQANTGELFF; CDR3 DNA: TGCGCCAGCAGCTTGGATGGACAGGCGAACACCGGGGAGCTGTTTTTT
clone size: many; D gene: .; V gene: TRBV12-3/TRBV12-4; J gene: TRBJ1-1; CDR3 protein: CASRVQGVPDGAFF; CDR3 DNA: TGTGCCAGCAGAGTACAGGGTGTGCCTGACGGAGCTTTCTTT
clone size: few; D gene: TRBD1; V gene: TRBV6-6; J gene: TRBJ2-7; CDR3 protein: CASSGGQGVAYEQYF; CDR3 DNA: TGTGCCAGCAGCGGTGGACAGGGCGTTGCCTACGAGCAGTACTTC
clone size: few; D gene: .; V gene: TRBV20-1; J gene: TRBJ1-1; CDR3 protein: CSASSSGQGSTEAFF; CDR3 DNA: TGCAGTGCTAGCTCTTCTGGTCAGGGAAGCACTGAAGCTTTCTTT
clone size: .; D gene: .; V gene: TRBV7-2; J gene: TRBJ1-5; CDR3 protein: CASSLLRSGHQPQHF; CDR3 DNA: TGTGCCAGCAGCTTACTTCGCAGTGGACACCAGCCCCAGCATTTT
clone size: .; D gene: .; V gene: TRBV20-1; J gene: TRBJ2-1; CDR3 protein: CSASKYNEQFF; CDR3 DNA: TGCAGTGCTAGTAAATACAATGAGCAGTTCTTC
clone size: .; D gene: .; V gene: TRBV24-1; J gene: TRBJ2-3; CDR3 protein: CATATGNTDTQYF; CDR3 DNA: TGTGCCACCGCGACAGGCAACACAGATACGCAGTATTTT
clone size: many; D gene: .; V gene: TRBV4-2; J gene: TRBJ1-1; CDR3 protein: CASSQGTGRLTEAFF; CDR3 DNA: TGTGCCAGCAGCCAAGGTACAGGGCGGTTAACTGAAGCTTTCTTT
clone size: many; D gene: .; V gene: TRBV11-2; J gene: TRBJ2-3; CDR3 protein: CASSNLKDGAQYF; CDR3 DNA: TGTGCCAGCAGCAACTTAAAGGATGGGGCGCAGTATTTT
clone size: .; D gene: .; V gene: TRBV20-1; J gene: TRBJ1-1; CDR3 protein: CSASLGTVNTEALF; CDR3 DNA: TGCAGTGCTAGCCTAGGGACGGTGAACACTGAAGCTTTATTT
clone size: few; D gene: .; V gene: TRBV20-1; J gene: TRBJ2-1; CDR3 protein: CSAGSGIAADNEQFF; CDR3 DNA: TGCAGTGCTGGGTCGGGGATAGCCGCCGACAATGAGCAGTTCTTC
clone size: few; D gene: TRBD1; V gene: TRBV20-1; J gene: TRBJ1-1; CDR3 protein: CSALPHQGAEAFF; CDR3 DNA: TGCAGTGCTCTACCTCATCAGGGGGCGGAAGCTTTCTTT
clone size: .; D gene: TRBD1; V gene: TRBV7-9; J gene: TRBJ2-6; CDR3 protein: CASSPGQGANVLTF; CDR3 DNA: TGTGCCAGCAGCCCGGGACAGGGGGCCAACGTCCTGACTTTC
clone size: .; D gene: .; V gene: TRBV20-1; J gene: TRBJ1-5; CDR3 protein: CSAAGGNQPQHF; CDR3 DNA: TGCAGTGCCGCGGGCGGCAATCAGCCCCAGCATTTT
clone size: .; D gene: TRBD2; V gene: TRBV20-1; J gene: TRBJ2-1; CDR3 protein: CSARGTSGGARNEQFF; CDR3 DNA: TGCAGTGCTAGAGGAACTAGCGGGGGGGCCCGGAATGAGCAGTTCTTC
clone size: .; D gene: .; V gene: TRBV7-6; J gene: TRBJ1-1; CDR3 protein: CASSLLDSLNTEAFF; CDR3 DNA: TGTGCCAGCAGCTTACTGGACAGCCTCAACACTGAAGCTTTCTTT
clone size: many; D gene: TRBD2; V gene: TRBV5-1; J gene: TRBJ2-1; CDR3 protein: CASRGTSGGEQFF; CDR3 DNA: TGCGCCAGCAGAGGGACTAGCGGGGGGGAGCAGTTCTTC
clone size: few; D gene: TRBD2; V gene: TRBV20-1; J gene: TRBJ2-3; CDR3 protein: CSARIAGRTDTQYF; CDR3 DNA: TGCAGTGCTAGAATAGCGGGTAGGACAGATACGCAGTATTTT
clone size: .; D gene: .; V gene: TRBV5-1; J gene: TRBJ2-5; CDR3 protein: CASSSWTRETQYF; CDR3 DNA: TGCGCCAGCAGCTCCTGGACGAGGGAGACCCAGTACTTC
clone size: .; D gene: TRBD1; V gene: TRBV28; J gene: TRBJ2-1; CDR3 protein: CASSFGDRYTDEQFF; CDR3 DNA: TGTGCCAGCAGTTTCGGGGACAGGTATACTGATGAGCAGTTCTTC
clone size: .; D gene: .; V gene: TRBV20-1; J gene: TRBJ2-7; CDR3 protein: CSARFPGSSYEQYF; CDR3 DNA: TGCAGTGCTAGATTCCCAGGATCCTCCTACGAGCAGTACTTC
clone size: few; D gene: .; V gene: TRBV10-3; J gene: TRBJ1-5; CDR3 protein: CAISVSPPGRSGLGQPQHF; CDR3 DNA: TGTGCCATCAGTGTAAGTCCCCCTGGACGGAGCGGTTTAGGTCAGCCCCAGCATTTT
clone size: few; D gene: .; V gene: TRBV12-3/TRBV12-4; J gene: TRBJ2-3; CDR3 protein: CASSLGHSPGGDTQYF; CDR3 DNA: TGTGCCAGCAGTTTAGGTCACAGCCCCGGTGGGGATACGCAGTATTTT
clone size: many; D gene: .; V gene: TRBV7-6; J gene: TRBJ2-5; CDR3 protein: CASSLDHVRVETQYF; CDR3 DNA: TGTGCCAGCAGCTTAGATCATGTCAGGGTGGAGACCCAGTACTTC
clone size: few; D gene: TRBD2; V gene: TRBV7-2; J gene: TRBJ2-5; CDR3 protein: CASSSHAGGAGQETQYF; CDR3 DNA: TGTGCCAGCAGCTCCCATGCGGGGGGCGCGGGGCAAGAGACCCAGTACTTC
clone size: few; D gene: .; V gene: TRBV12-3/TRBV12-4; J gene: TRBJ2-2; CDR3 protein: CASSLSQVRRELFF; CDR3 DNA: TGTGCCAGCAGTTTATCTCAAGTGCGGAGGGAGCTGTTTTTT
clone size: many; D gene: .; V gene: TRBV6-5; J gene: TRBJ2-7; CDR3 protein: CASTPPGAYEQYF; CDR3 DNA: TGTGCCAGCACCCCCCCGGGGGCCTACGAGCAGTACTTC
clone size: few; D gene: TRBD1; V gene: TRBV7-9; J gene: TRBJ1-1; CDR3 protein: CASRTGLVNTEAFF; CDR3 DNA: TGTGCCAGCAGGACAGGGTTGGTGAACACTGAAGCTTTCTTT
clone size: many; D gene: .; V gene: TRBV2; J gene: TRBJ1-3; CDR3 protein: CASSESSFSGNTIYF; CDR3 DNA: TGTGCCAGCAGTGAATCGTCGTTCTCTGGAAACACCATATATTTT
clone size: .; D gene: TRBD1; V gene: TRBV12-3/TRBV12-4; J gene: TRBJ2-7; CDR3 protein: CASRVTGGSEQYF; CDR3 DNA: TGTGCCAGCAGAGTGACAGGGGGCTCCGAGCAGTACTTC
clone size: .; D gene: .; V gene: TRBV6-2/TRBV6-3; J gene: TRBJ1-5; CDR3 protein: CASSHRVINQPQHF; CDR3 DNA: TGTGCCAGCAGTCACAGGGTTATCAATCAGCCCCAGCATTTT
clone size: many; D gene: .; V gene: TRBV7-2; J gene: TRBJ1-4; CDR3 protein: CASSPRVGGAGEKLFF; CDR3 DNA: TGTGCCAGCAGCCCACGGGTGGGTGGTGCAGGGGAAAAACTGTTTTTT
clone size: many; D gene: .; V gene: TRBV5-1; J gene: TRBJ1-2; CDR3 protein: CASSLGYNYGYTF; CDR3 DNA: TGCGCCAGCAGCTTGGGTTATAACTATGGCTACACCTTC
clone size: many; D gene: .; V gene: TRBV10-2; J gene: TRBJ2-7; CDR3 protein: CASRDNSYEQYF; CDR3 DNA: TGCGCCAGCAGAGACAACTCCTACGAGCAGTACTTC
clone size: .; D gene: TRBD1; V gene: TRBV20-1; J gene: TRBJ1-1; CDR3 protein: CSARDQRTGPISRTEAFF; CDR3 DNA: TGCAGTGCTAGAGATCAGAGGACAGGGCCGATCTCACGGACTGAAGCTTTCTTT
clone size: .; D gene: .; V gene: TRBV20-1; J gene: TRBJ2-7; CDR3 protein: CSARIMSSYEQYF; CDR3 DNA: TGCAGTGCTAGGATAATGAGCTCCTACGAGCAGTACTTC
clone size: .; D gene: TRBD2; V gene: TRBV4-2; J gene: TRBJ2-3; CDR3 protein: CASSQEPSGATDTQYF; CDR3 DNA: TGTGCCAGCAGCCAAGAGCCTAGCGGGGCCACAGATACGCAGTATTTT
clone size: few; D gene: .; V gene: TRBV20-1; J gene: TRBJ2-5; CDR3 protein: CSASDRDLQETQYF; CDR3 DNA: TGCAGTGCTAGCGACCGGGACTTACAAGAGACCCAGTACTTC
clone size: few; D gene: TRBD1; V gene: TRBV14; J gene: TRBJ1-6; CDR3 protein: CASSLGQGAWNSPLHF; CDR3 DNA: TGTGCCAGCAGCCTCGGACAGGGGGCTTGGAATTCACCCCTCCACTTT
clone size: few; D gene: .; V gene: TRBV7-3; J gene: TRBJ1-3; CDR3 protein: CASSRQDGNTIYF; CDR3 DNA: TGTGCCAGCAGCCGACAGGACGGAAACACCATATATTTT
clone size: .; D gene: .; V gene: TRBV4-2; J gene: TRBJ2-6; CDR3 protein: CASSQEGLGEISGANVLTF; CDR3 DNA: TGTGCCAGCAGCCAAGAAGGCCTGGGGGAGATCTCTGGGGCCAACGTCCTGACTTTC
clone size: many; D gene: .; V gene: TRBV12-3/TRBV12-4; J gene: TRBJ1-2; CDR3 protein: CASSWGYNYGYTF; CDR3 DNA: TGTGCCAGCAGTTGGGGATATAACTATGGCTACACCTTC
clone size: many; D gene: TRBD2; V gene: TRBV6-5; J gene: TRBJ2-3; CDR3 protein: CASSRTSGRADTQYF; CDR3 DNA: TGTGCCAGCAGTCGGACTAGCGGGAGGGCAGATACGCAGTATTTT
clone size: few; D gene: .; V gene: TRBV11-2; J gene: TRBJ2-7; CDR3 protein: CASSLAPTGLYEQYF; CDR3 DNA: TGTGCCAGCAGCTTAGCCCCGACAGGTCTCTACGAGCAGTACTTC
clone size: few; D gene: .; V gene: TRBV12-3/TRBV12-4; J gene: TRBJ2-3; CDR3 protein: CASSLNSGNPGDTQYF; CDR3 DNA: TGTGCCAGCAGTTTAAATTCCGGAAACCCAGGGGATACGCAGTATTTT